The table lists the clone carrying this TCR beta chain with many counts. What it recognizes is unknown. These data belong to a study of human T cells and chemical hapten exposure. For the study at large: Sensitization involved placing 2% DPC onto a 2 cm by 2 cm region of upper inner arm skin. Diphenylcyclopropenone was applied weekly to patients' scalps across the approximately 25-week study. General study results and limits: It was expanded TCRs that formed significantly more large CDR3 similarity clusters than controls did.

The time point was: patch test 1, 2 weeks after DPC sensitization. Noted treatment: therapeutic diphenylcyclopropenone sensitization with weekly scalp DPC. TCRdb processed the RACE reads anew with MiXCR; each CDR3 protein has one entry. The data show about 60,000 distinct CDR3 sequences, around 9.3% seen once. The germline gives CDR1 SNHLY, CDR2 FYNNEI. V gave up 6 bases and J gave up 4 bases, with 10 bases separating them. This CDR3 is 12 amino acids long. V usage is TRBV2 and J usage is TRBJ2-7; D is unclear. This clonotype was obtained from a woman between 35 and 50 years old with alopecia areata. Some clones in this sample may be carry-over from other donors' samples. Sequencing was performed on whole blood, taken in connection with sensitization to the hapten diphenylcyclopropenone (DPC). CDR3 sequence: CASRGAAYEQYF. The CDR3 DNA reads TGTGCCAGCAGAGGAGCAGCTTACGAGCAGTACTTC.